The 8 T cell receptor beta chains given below trace back to one sample, sequenced in a study of shared clonotypes between healthy human individuals. Profiled with immunoSEQ multiplex PCR; TCRdb holds only in-frame clones, not every one. This table has around 2,000,000 clones, about 93% appearing once. CD45RO-negative, CCR7-selected cells formed the naive CD8 fraction, which excluded terminally differentiated effector memory CD45RA+ cells. Sequences were obtained from naive CD8+ T cells from PBMCs. The source of these receptors is a man aged 18 to 30 in good health. Some clones in this sample may be carry-over from other donors' samples.

The V call is TRBV2, the J call TRBJ2-7; D uncertain. CDR3 size: 14 residues. Trimming removed 4 bases from V and 7 bases from J, with 17 bases in between. Germline lookup yields CDR1 SNHLY and CDR2 FYNNEI. For the CDR3, the DNA is TGTGCCAGCAGTGTGGTCCAGATATCTCTTGAGCAGTACTTC. The encoded protein is CASSVVQISLEQYF. The whole variable domain, remainder taken from reference TRBV2 and TRBJ2-7, is EPEVTQTPSHQVTQMGQEVILRCVPISNHLYFYWYRQILGQKVEFLVSFYNNEISEKSEIFDDQFSVERPDGSNFTLKIRSTKLEDSAMYFCASSVVQISLEQYFGPGTRLTVT.

The chain carries TRBV25-1 and TRBJ1-1; D uncertain. From germline, CDR1 is MGHDK and CDR2 SYGVNS. The CDR3 is 14 residues long. V dropped 5 bases and J dropped 1 base, with 11 bases sitting between them. The chain's CDR3 is CASSSNRQNTEAFF. CDR3 nucleotides: TGTGCCAGCAGTTCGAACAGACAGAACACTGAAGCTTTCTTT.

The chain uses TRBV6-1 and TRBJ2-5, with unresolved D. Germline V gives CDR1 MNHNS, CDR2 SASEGT. The CDR3 is 10 residues long. The V end was cut by 6 bases, the J end by 3 bases, with 2 bases between. CDR3: CASRKETQYF. In DNA, the CDR3 is TGTGCCAGCAGAAAAGAGACCCAGTACTTC.

This chain joins TRBV13 and TRBJ1-2, with D possibly matching TRBD1 (5 bases). CDR1 and CDR2 (germline): PRHDT, FYEKMQ (reference sequence). V dropped 4 bases and J dropped 3 bases, with 18 bases sitting between them. The CDR3 extends over 16 amino acids. The CDR3 sequence: CASSSHPGGLDYGYTF. CDR3 DNA sequence: TGTGCCAGCAGCTCACATCCGGGGGGGTTGGACTATGGCTACACCTTC.

In its sample, this clone was seen once. In the same sample, other DNA sequences code for this CDR3. V usage is TRBV9 and J usage is TRBJ2-5; TRBD1 is a possible D gene (5 bases). The CDR3 runs to 15 residues. The germline V gene encodes CDR1 SGDLS and CDR2 YYNGEE. Between the trimmed V and J ends, which lost 3 bases and 1 base, there was a span of 13 bases. In DNA, the CDR3 is TGTGCCAGCAGCGGCTCGGGCCAGGGCCAAGAGACCCAGTACTTC. Its translation: CASSGSGQGQETQYF.

A word on this clone: The sample has other DNA sequences that encode this CDR3 too. The CDR3 nucleotides read TGTGCCAGCAGTTTAAGCAGGTCCTACGAGCAGTACTTC. Translating gives CASSLSRSYEQYF. The J gene is TRBJ2-7, the V gene TRBV28; D is unresolved. V lost 2 bases, J lost 1 base, and 6 bases lay in between. Per germline, CDR1 MDHEN and CDR2 SYDVKM. The CDR3 runs to 13 residues.

The CDR3 coding sequence is TGCAGCGTTGGGTGGGATGTCAGGGCCACCGGGGAGCTGTTTTTT. It yields the protein CSVGWDVRATGELFF. The chain recombines TRBV29-1 with TRBJ2-2; weak D call: TRBD1 (5 bases). CDR3 length: 15 residues. With 4 bases removed from V and 4 bases from J, the gap between germline ends came to 16 bases. Germline CDR1 is SQVTM and CDR2 is ANQGSEA.

This clone was recorded once. This sequence joins TRBV14 and TRBJ2-7; D assignment may be TRBD1 or TRBD2 (5 bases each). Germline V gene sequence: CDR1 SGHDN, CDR2 FVKESK. The CDR3 runs to 15 residues. The germline V and J ends were trimmed by 1 base and 2 bases, with 12 bases remaining between them. The CDR3 sequence: CASSQAFEGPYEQYF. The CDR3 DNA is TGTGCCAGCAGCCAAGCCTTTGAGGGACCCTACGAGCAGTACTTC.